The 4 T cell receptor beta chains listed next were all sequenced from one sample in a study of siplizumab effects on memory and regulatory T cells. Profiled with immunoSEQ multiplex PCR; TCRdb holds only in-frame clones, not every one. The sample lists nearly 85,000 clones; about 87% were seen once. Sequencing used Tregs sorted from blood. These receptors originate from a human donor in good health.

This chain links TRBV15 with TRBJ1-1; weak D call: TRBD1 (6 bases). This CDR3 has 13 residues. Germline V gene lookup returns CDR1 LNHNV and CDR2 YYDKDF (reference sequence). Trimming pared 3 bases from V and 4 bases from J, leaving 9 bases between. The CDR3 DNA sequence: TGTGCCACCAGCAGGGGGGGCATCACTGAAGCTTTCTTT. Translation: CATSRGGITEAFF. Full variable domain (rest looked up from reference TRBV15 and TRBJ1-1): DAMVIQNPRYQVTQFGKPVTLSCSQTLNHNVMYWYQQKSSQAPKLLFHYYDKDFNNEADTPDNFQSRRPNTSFCFLDIRSPGLGDTAMYLCATSRGGITEAFFGQGTRLTVV.

The V gene is TRBV7-2, the J gene TRBJ1-1; the D is unclear. Trimming removed 1 base at V and 3 bases at J, with 6 bases between. The CDR3 runs 13 residues. CDR1 is SGHTA and CDR2 is FQGNSA in the germline V gene. CDR3 DNA: TGTGCCAGCAGCTTAGTTGGCGACACTGAAGCTTTCTTT. It is translated as CASSLVGDTEAFF.

The chain employs TRBV15 and TRBJ2-5; no reliable D call. V was shortened by 0 bases and J by 0 bases, with 8 bases between the two germline ends. The CDR3 is 15 amino acids. The germline V gene has CDR1 LNHNV and CDR2 YYDKDF (reference sequence). CDR3 DNA sequence: TGTGCCACCAGCAGAGATGCGTCGTACCAAGAGACCCAGTACTTC. It codes for CATSRDASYQETQYF.

This chain connects TRBV2 to TRBJ2-2; TRBD2 agrees at 16 bases. V shed 5 bases, J shed 7 bases, and the junction held 7 bases outside the gene matches. CDR3 length: 17 amino acids. The V gene's germline CDR1 is SNHLY and CDR2 FYNNEI. The CDR3 nucleotides read TGTGCCAGCAGTTTGGGACTAGCGGGGGGGCTCGACGGGGAGCTGTTTTTT. The encoded protein is CASSLGLAGGLDGELFF.